A single sample is the source of the 17 T cell receptor beta chains below, sequenced in a study of T cells in localized non-small cell lung cancer. Some clones are missing from TCRdb's copy, which holds only in-frame ones; the method was immunoSEQ multiplex PCR. The data contain fewer than 35,000 clones, almost 90% of them singletons. The sample in question was peripheral blood, obtained before any cancer treatment. The origin of the receptors is a man aged 35 to 69 with stage I lung adenocarcinoma.

This chain links TRBV19 with TRBJ1-6; TRBD1 agrees at 9 bases. V lost 3 bases to trimming and J lost 5 bases; unmatched junction nucleotides: 8. The V gene's germline CDR1 is LNHDA and CDR2 SQIVND (reference sequence). This CDR3 spans 17 amino acids. CDR3 nucleotide sequence: TGTGCCAGTAGTATCCGGGGACAGGGCCGGAATAATTCACCCCTCCACTTT. Protein sequence: CASSIRGQGRNNSPLHF.

V and J are TRBV19 and TRBJ2-2, with TRBD2 matching over 10 bases. CDR1 is LNHDA and CDR2 is SQIVND in the germline V gene (reference sequence). This CDR3 comprises 19 residues. Trimming cost V 4 bases and J 2 bases; bases outside gene matches: 13. CDR3 protein: CASSRISGGPGRNTGELFF. The CDR3 DNA is TGTGCCAGTAGTAGAATTAGCGGGGGGCCGGGACGAAACACCGGGGAGCTGTTTTTT.

This chain uses TRBV5-1 with TRBJ1-3; no clear D. V was clipped by 0 bases and J by 0 bases, with 7 bases between them. This CDR3 region has 15 residues. Looked up from germline, CDR1 is SGHRS and CDR2 is YFSETQ. The CDR3 nucleotides read TGCGCCAGCAGCTTGGAGGTTTCCTCTGGAAACACCATATATTTT. It translates to CASSLEVSSGNTIYF.

The CDR3 loop reads CASSLASGVKAYNEQFF. CDR3 sequence (DNA): TGTGCCAGCAGCTTGGCCTCAGGGGTGAAGGCCTACAATGAGCAGTTCTTC. The V call is TRBV5-8, the J call TRBJ2-1; weak D call: TRBD1 (6 bases). The CDR3 totals 17 residues. CDR1 is SGHTS and CDR2 is YDEGEE in the germline V gene. Trimming cost V 0 bases and J 2 bases, with 15 bases left between them.

This rearrangement joins TRBV25-1 to TRBJ2-1, with D perhaps TRBD1 or TRBD2 (5 bases each). The V gene's germline CDR1 is MGHDK and CDR2 SYGVNS. With 3 bases removed from V and 2 bases from J, the gap between germline ends came to 11 bases. CDR3 length equals 15 residues. Here the CDR3 reads CASSDSRDPYNEQFF. Here the CDR3 DNA reads TGTGCCAGCAGTGATTCCAGGGACCCCTACAATGAGCAGTTCTTC.

The V gene is TRBV5-1, the J gene TRBJ2-1, with D hard to call. The CDR3 length is 15 residues. The V end was cut by 7 bases, the J end by 4 bases, with 18 bases between. Germline values: CDR1 SGHRS, CDR2 YFSETQ. CDR3 sequence reads: CASSLGIPDYNEQFF. Here the CDR3 DNA reads TGCGCCAGCTCCCTCGGCATTCCAGATTACAATGAGCAGTTCTTC.

This chain links TRBV10-2 with TRBJ1-5; no clear D. Germline CDR1 reads WSHSY; CDR2 reads SAAADI. The CDR3 is made up of 12 amino acids. Trimming left V 8 bases short and J 3 bases short, with 8 bases between. The CDR3 DNA follows: TGCGCCAGCGCCAGTCCCAATCAGCCCCAGCATTTT. Its translation is CASASPNQPQHF.

The chain has TRBV27 and TRBJ1-2, with D possibly TRBD1 on 5 matching bases. Germline V lookup: CDR1 MNHEY, CDR2 SMNVEV (reference sequence). The V and J ends lost 5 bases and 3 bases respectively, with 16 bases between them. This CDR3 has 15 amino acids. DNA of the CDR3: TGTGCCAGCAGTCCTTTCGACAGCAGCGACTATGGCTACACCTTC. Amino acid sequence: CASSPFDSSDYGYTF.

Worth noting for this clone: Its ends do not fully match the called genes, so a read error is possible. This chain uses TRBV2 with TRBJ2-1, with 10 bases aligning to TRBD1. CDR1 and CDR2 from the germline V gene are SNHLY and FYNNEI. The CDR3 is 16 amino acids. CDR3 residues: CASSEALPGEGQGWVF. The DNA of the CDR3 is TGTGCCAGCAGTGAAGCGCTTCCAGGCGAGGGACAGGGGTGGGTCTTC.

This CDR3 reads CASSRTGPYEQYF. CDR3 coding DNA: TGTGCCAGCAGCCGCACCGGGCCCTACGAGCAGTACTTC. This sequence joins TRBV5-8 and TRBJ2-7; no clear D. The CDR3 sequence is 13 residues long. The V end lost 4 bases, the J end lost 2 bases, and 10 bases lay between the germline ends. Germline-derived CDR1 and CDR2 are SGHTS and YDEGEE.

V and J are TRBV6-4 and TRBJ1-1; TRBD1 aligns across 7 bases. The CDR3 sequence is 15 residues long. Germline values: CDR1 MRHNA, CDR2 SNTAGT. The J segment lost 0 bases and the V segment lost 5 bases, leaving 6 bases of the junction unmatched. CDR3 coding DNA: TGTGCCAGCAGTAGGGACAGCTCTATGAACACTGAAGCTTTCTTT. Protein: CASSRDSSMNTEAFF.

The J gene is TRBJ2-3, the V gene TRBV6-1; the match to TRBD1 covers 10 bases. Germline assignment: CDR1 MNHNS and CDR2 SASEGT. Unmatched junction bases numbered 7, after V lost 3 bases and J lost 1 base. The CDR3 totals 17 residues. The CDR3 loop reads CASSDPAGTGGTDTQYF. The CDR3, as DNA: TGTGCCAGCAGTGATCCAGCCGGGACAGGGGGCACAGATACGCAGTATTTT.

This clone came up once. Compared with germline, one end of the junction differs, possibly owing to a read error. This chain links TRBV5-6 with TRBJ2-1; tentatively, D is TRBD1 (6 bases). Germline CDR1 is SGHDT and CDR2 is YYEEEE. This CDR3 is built from 14 residues. The CDR3 nucleotides read TGTGCCAGCAGCCGGAACGTACAGGGAAATGGGCAGTTCTTC. Its translation is CASSRNVQGNGQFF. The whole variable domain, remainder taken from reference TRBV5-6 and TRBJ2-1, is DAGVTQSPTHLIKTRGQQVTLRCSPKSGHDTVSWYQQALGQGPQFIFQYYEEEERQRGNFPDRFSGHQFPNYSSELNVNALLLGDSALYLCASSRNVQGNGQFFGPGTRLTVL.

The chain is built from TRBV9 and TRBJ2-5; D is possibly TRBD2 (7 bases). V lost 4 bases and J lost 5, with 21 bases in between. Looked up from germline, CDR1 is SGDLS and CDR2 is YYNGEE. The CDR3 is made up of 16 amino acids. The CDR3 loop reads CASSSLGGGGGETQYF. The DNA for the CDR3 is TGTGCCAGCAGCTCCCTGGGGGGCGGGGGAGGTGAGACCCAGTACTTC.

Concerning this clone: Relative to the germline gene, one junction end is altered; a read error may explain this. J is TRBJ2-7 and V is TRBV30, with D possibly TRBD2 on 6 matching bases. The CDR3 consists of 15 residues. The germline V gene encodes CDR1 GTSNPN and CDR2 SVGIG (reference sequence). The CDR3 nucleotides read TGTGCCTGGAGTGTACCGGGAGATGGCAAGACGAGGTTGAACTTC. The encoded protein is CAWSVPGDGKTRLNF.

The chain is built from TRBV4-2 and TRBJ2-1; D ambiguous. CDR3 length equals 12 residues. Germline CDR1 LGHNA, CDR2 YNFKEQ. Trimming left V 4 bases short and J 8 bases short, with 9 bases between. The chain's CDR3 is CASSPYRDEQFF. The CDR3 coding sequence is TGTGCCAGCAGCCCCTATCGTGATGAGCAGTTCTTC.

The genes are TRBV7-2 and TRBJ2-5, with 10 bases fitting TRBD2. J lost 7 bases, V lost 5 bases, and 13 bases had no gene match. Germline V gene sequence: CDR1 SGHTA, CDR2 FQGNSA. This CDR3 spans 16 amino acids. The CDR3 loop reads CASSRQTPSGGGTQYF. DNA of the CDR3: TGTGCCAGCAGCCGACAAACACCTAGCGGGGGTGGGACCCAGTACTTC.